A single sample is the source of the 3 T cell receptor beta chains below, sequenced in a study of cytotoxic CD8 clonotypes in ibrutinib-treated CLL. Measured with immunoSEQ multiplex PCR; TCRdb has only the in-frame clones, and not every one. The table includes around 52,000 clones, over 55% detected once. The starting material was PBMCs, obtained after 24 months of ibrutinib treatment. These receptors were collected from a human donor with chronic lymphocytic leukemia.

This clone was seen once. J is TRBJ2-3 and V is TRBV7-6, with a weak D call TRBD2 (7 bases). The CDR3 has 17 residues. V lost 1 base and J 0 bases, leaving 14 bases between the germline ends. The germline CDR1 and CDR2 sequences are SGHVS and FNYEAQ. Written as DNA, the CDR3 is TGTGCCAGCAGCTTAGGGGGGGGGCGGTCAAGCACAGATACGCAGTATTTT. Its protein product is CASSLGGGRSSTDTQYF.

The rearrangement links TRBV4-1 to TRBJ2-1; possibly TRBD1 for D (6 bases). Trimming removed 1 base at V and 8 bases at J, with 9 bases between. The CDR3 loop spans 13 amino acids. The germline V gene encodes CDR1 MGHRA and CDR2 YSYEKL. For the CDR3, the DNA is TGCGCCAGCAGCCAAGTACAGGGATATGAGCAGTTCTTC. Translation: CASSQVQGYEQFF.

The chain employs TRBV14 and TRBJ2-4; D is unclear. The germline V and J ends were trimmed by 1 base and 7 bases, with 2 bases remaining between them. The CDR3 is made up of 11 amino acids. Germline values: CDR1 SGHDN, CDR2 FVKESK. The CDR3 sequence: CASSQGNIQYF. The CDR3 DNA reads TGTGCCAGCAGCCAAGGTAACATTCAGTACTTC.